This is a list of T cell receptor beta chains from one sample in a study of tumor-infiltrating lymphocytes in primary liver carcinoma. TCRdb independently ran MiXCR on the multiplex PCR reads; one entry per CDR3 protein. The top ten clones hold roughly 9% of a sample with about 310,000 distinct CDR3 sequences, roughly two thirds of them seen once. Sequencing was done on a sample of peripheral blood. The receptors derive from a man aged 35 to 55 with primary liver carcinoma and hepatitis B virus infection. The CDR3 runs from the conserved cysteine through the conserved F or W. The order of the fields is D gene, clone size, J gene, V gene, CDR3 protein, CDR3 DNA. D genes are given only for firm matches. The size entry is marked missing in some rows and otherwise reads once, few, many or a size class.

d_call: TRBD1; clone_size: many; j_call: TRBJ1-1; v_call: TRBV7-9; cdr3_aa: CASSPREGTAKAFF; cdr3_nt: TGTGCCAGCAGCCCGAGGGAGGGGACAGCCAAAGCTTTCTTT
d_call: .; clone_size: .; j_call: TRBJ2-7; v_call: TRBV7-9; cdr3_aa: CASSRGMTPSSYKQYF; cdr3_nt: TGTGCCAGCAGCCGCGGGATGACTCCGAGCTCCTACAAGCAGTACTTC
d_call: .; clone_size: .; j_call: TRBJ2-2; v_call: TRBV5-1; cdr3_aa: CAGSQQSVSGELFF; cdr3_nt: TGCGCCGGCAGCCAACAAAGTGTGTCCGGGGAGCTGTTTTTT
d_call: TRBD1; clone_size: .; j_call: TRBJ2-4; v_call: TRBV10-2; cdr3_aa: CASKSPGTENIQHF; cdr3_nt: TGCGCCAGCAAAAGCCCCGGGACAGAAAACATTCAGCACTTC
d_call: .; clone_size: .; j_call: TRBJ1-5; v_call: TRBV28; cdr3_aa: CASGWDAQPQHF; cdr3_nt: TGTGCCAGCGGTTGGGACGCTCAGCCCCAGCATTTT
d_call: TRBD2; clone_size: .; j_call: TRBJ2-1; v_call: TRBV11-2; cdr3_aa: CASGLAGGPLEQFF; cdr3_nt: TGTGCCAGCGGCTTAGCGGGAGGGCCGCTTGAGCAGTTCTTC
d_call: .; clone_size: .; j_call: TRBJ2-1; v_call: TRBV11-3; cdr3_aa: CVSRLGVSGLPHNEQFF; cdr3_nt: TGTGTCAGCAGGTTAGGCGTATCGGGACTCCCCCACAATGAGCAGTTCTTC
d_call: TRBD2; clone_size: .; j_call: TRBJ2-5; v_call: TRBV24-1; cdr3_aa: CATSDPAWSSGRKNETQYF; cdr3_nt: TGTGCCACCAGTGACCCTGCCTGGTCTAGCGGGAGAAAGAACGAGACCCAGTACTTC
d_call: TRBD2; clone_size: .; j_call: TRBJ2-1; v_call: TRBV5-4; cdr3_aa: CASSPGLADYNELFF; cdr3_nt: TGTGCCAGCAGTCCCGGACTAGCGGACTACAATGAGCTGTTCTTC
d_call: .; clone_size: .; j_call: TRBJ1-1; v_call: TRBV5-4; cdr3_aa: CASSYGTQNTEAFF; cdr3_nt: TGTGCCAGCAGCTACGGGACACAGAACACTGAAGCTTTCTTT
d_call: .; clone_size: .; j_call: TRBJ2-3; v_call: TRBV5-1; cdr3_aa: CASSLGFRPLTDTQYF; cdr3_nt: TGCGCCAGCAGCTTGGGGTTCCGCCCTCTCACAGATACGCAGTATTTT
d_call: TRBD1; clone_size: .; j_call: TRBJ1-5; v_call: TRBV12-3/TRBV12-4; cdr3_aa: CASRPRDRNQPQHF; cdr3_nt: TGTGCCAGCAGACCCCGGGACAGGAATCAGCCCCAGCATTTT
d_call: .; clone_size: .; j_call: TRBJ1-1; v_call: TRBV11-1; cdr3_aa: CASSLREGMRTEAFF; cdr3_nt: TGCGCCAGCAGCTTAAGGGAGGGGATGCGCACTGAAGCTTTCTTT
d_call: TRBD2; clone_size: .; j_call: TRBJ2-1; v_call: TRBV13; cdr3_aa: CASSSGGGESFFNEQSF; cdr3_nt: TGTGCCAGCAGCTCGGGGGGGGGCGAGTCCTTCTTCAATGAGCAGTCCTTC
d_call: .; clone_size: once; j_call: TRBJ2-5; v_call: TRBV28; cdr3_aa: CASTTPADWGETQYF; cdr3_nt: TGTGCCAGCACTACCCCAGCCGACTGGGGAGAGACCCAGTACTTC
d_call: .; clone_size: .; j_call: TRBJ2-1; v_call: TRBV5-4; cdr3_aa: CASSPGGSNTYNEQFF; cdr3_nt: TGTGCCAGCAGCCCCGGGGGTTCGAACACCTACAATGAGCAGTTCTTC
d_call: TRBD1; clone_size: .; j_call: TRBJ1-5; v_call: TRBV30; cdr3_aa: CAWQDRGDQSQHF; cdr3_nt: TGTGCCTGGCAGGACAGGGGTGATCAGTCCCAGCATTTT
d_call: .; clone_size: .; j_call: TRBJ2-3; v_call: TRBV11-1; cdr3_aa: CASSFGDSIDTRYF; cdr3_nt: TGTGCCAGCAGCTTCGGAGATAGCATAGATACGCGGTATTTT
d_call: .; clone_size: .; j_call: TRBJ2-6; v_call: TRBV10-3; cdr3_aa: CAITSGASVLTF; cdr3_nt: TGTGCCATCACCTCTGGGGCCAGCGTCCTGACTTTC
d_call: .; clone_size: .; j_call: TRBJ2-1; v_call: TRBV14; cdr3_aa: CASSQDLSRTALYNEQFF; cdr3_nt: TGTGCCAGCAGCCAAGATCTAAGCCGTACAGCGCTTTACAATGAGCAGTTCTTC
d_call: .; clone_size: .; j_call: TRBJ2-1; v_call: TRBV19; cdr3_aa: CASSIVLAKEQFF; cdr3_nt: TGTGCCAGTAGTATAGTACTAGCCAAGGAGCAGTTCTTC
d_call: TRBD1; clone_size: many; j_call: TRBJ2-6; v_call: TRBV6-1; cdr3_aa: CASSELAGGVGANVLTF; cdr3_nt: TGTGCCAGCAGTGAACTAGCAGGGGGCGTTGGGGCCAACGTCCTGACTTTC
d_call: .; clone_size: once; j_call: TRBJ2-3; v_call: TRBV5-1; cdr3_aa: CSSSLEDPSTDTQYF; cdr3_nt: TGCTCCAGCAGCTTGGAGGACCCCAGCACAGATACGCAGTATTTT
d_call: .; clone_size: .; j_call: TRBJ2-3; v_call: TRBV11-1; cdr3_aa: CASSPWHPGTDTQYF; cdr3_nt: TGTGCCAGTAGCCCCTGGCACCCTGGAACAGATACGCAGTATTTT
d_call: TRBD2; clone_size: .; j_call: TRBJ2-3; v_call: TRBV5-1; cdr3_aa: CASSLTPSGGRDTQYF; cdr3_nt: TGCGCCAGCAGCTTGACTCCTAGCGGGGGCCGGGATACGCAGTATTTT
d_call: TRBD2; clone_size: many; j_call: TRBJ2-1; v_call: TRBV29-1; cdr3_aa: CSVDSPGTSGSNEQFF; cdr3_nt: TGCAGCGTTGATTCCCCCGGGACTAGCGGGAGCAATGAGCAGTTCTTC
d_call: .; clone_size: few; j_call: TRBJ2-1; v_call: TRBV5-6; cdr3_aa: CASTKSGVSYNEQFF; cdr3_nt: TGTGCCAGCACCAAATCGGGAGTCTCCTACAATGAGCAGTTCTTT
d_call: .; clone_size: many; j_call: TRBJ1-5; v_call: TRBV6-5; cdr3_aa: CASSLTARGQPQHF; cdr3_nt: TGTGCCAGCAGCCTGACTGCCCGAGGGCAGCCCCAGCATTTT
d_call: TRBD1; clone_size: .; j_call: TRBJ1-1; v_call: TRBV5-1; cdr3_aa: CASSGGTGGMNTEAFF; cdr3_nt: TGCGCCAGCAGCGGAGGGACAGGAGGAATGAACACTGAAGCTTTCTTT
d_call: .; clone_size: .; j_call: TRBJ1-1; v_call: TRBV11-1; cdr3_aa: CVSNLYTGRTEAFF; cdr3_nt: TGTGTCAGCAACTTATATACAGGCCGCACTGAAGCTTTCTTT
d_call: .; clone_size: few; j_call: TRBJ2-7; v_call: TRBV28; cdr3_aa: CASSPLRGYEQYF; cdr3_nt: TGTGCCAGCAGTCCCCTCCGAGGCTACGAGCAGTACTTC
d_call: .; clone_size: .; j_call: TRBJ2-6; v_call: TRBV11-2; cdr3_aa: CASSLVRRGTAGANVLSF; cdr3_nt: TGTGCCAGCAGCTTAGTTAGACGGGGGACGGCTGGGGCCAACGTCCTGAGTTTC
d_call: .; clone_size: .; j_call: TRBJ1-5; v_call: TRBV12-3/TRBV12-4; cdr3_aa: CASNPGTRGTRQPQHF; cdr3_nt: TGTGCCAGCAACCCCGGGACAAGGGGTACAAGACAGCCCCAGCATTTT
d_call: TRBD1; clone_size: few; j_call: TRBJ1-1; v_call: TRBV6-1; cdr3_aa: CASSRQGGTEAFF; cdr3_nt: TGTGCCAGCAGTCGCCAGGGGGGCACTGAAGCTTTCTTT
d_call: .; clone_size: .; j_call: TRBJ2-5; v_call: TRBV12-5; cdr3_aa: CASDLGSGTDHETQYF; cdr3_nt: TGTGCTAGTGATTTGGGGTCCGGGACGGACCATGAGACCCAGTACTTC
d_call: .; clone_size: .; j_call: TRBJ1-1; v_call: TRBV28; cdr3_aa: CASSLLAEAEAFF; cdr3_nt: TGTGCCAGCAGTTTACTGGCTGAGGCTGAAGCTTTCTTT
d_call: .; clone_size: .; j_call: TRBJ1-2; v_call: TRBV28; cdr3_aa: CASSLGGGVYGYTF; cdr3_nt: TGTGCCAGCAGCCTTGGAGGGGGGGTCTATGGCTACACCTTC
d_call: TRBD1; clone_size: .; j_call: TRBJ2-1; v_call: TRBV6-5; cdr3_aa: CGSRQGGNEKFF; cdr3_nt: TGTGGCAGCAGACAGGGGGGGAATGAGAAGTTCTTC
d_call: .; clone_size: .; j_call: TRBJ2-2; v_call: TRBV7-9; cdr3_aa: CASRVIERAATGEPFF; cdr3_nt: TGTGCCAGCAGGGTCATCGAGAGGGCCGCGACCGGGGAGCCGTTTTTT
d_call: .; clone_size: .; j_call: TRBJ2-2; v_call: TRBV7-9; cdr3_aa: CASSANGRETGELFF; cdr3_nt: TGTGCCAGCAGCGCGAACGGAAGGGAAACCGGGGAGCTGTTTTTT
d_call: .; clone_size: .; j_call: TRBJ1-2; v_call: TRBV12-3/TRBV12-4; cdr3_aa: CASSFSRDSGYTF; cdr3_nt: TGTGCCAGCAGTTTTTCCAGGGATAGTGGCTATACCTTC
d_call: TRBD2; clone_size: .; j_call: TRBJ2-1; v_call: TRBV5-6; cdr3_aa: CAISRDYDNEQFF; cdr3_nt: TGTGCCATCAGCCGGGACTACGACAATGAGCAGTTCTTC
d_call: TRBD2; clone_size: few; j_call: TRBJ2-3; v_call: TRBV10-3; cdr3_aa: CAISADIAGFTDTQYF; cdr3_nt: TGTGCCATCAGTGCGGATATAGCGGGGTTCACAGATACGCAGTATTTT
d_call: .; clone_size: few; j_call: TRBJ1-1; v_call: TRBV30; cdr3_aa: CAWSVRGVGTEAFF; cdr3_nt: TGTGCCTGGAGTGTACGGGGGGTGGGCACTGAGGCTTTCTTT
d_call: .; clone_size: .; j_call: TRBJ2-7; v_call: TRBV25-1; cdr3_aa: CASGYQLYEQYF; cdr3_nt: TGTGCCAGCGGTTATCAACTCTACGAGCAGTACTTC
d_call: .; clone_size: .; j_call: TRBJ2-7; v_call: TRBV10-3; cdr3_aa: CAISDSGHGNYDQYF; cdr3_nt: TGTGCCATCAGTGATTCGGGACACGGGAATTACGACCAGTACTTC
d_call: .; clone_size: .; j_call: TRBJ1-5; v_call: TRBV11-2; cdr3_aa: CASSPTEDSNQHQHF; cdr3_nt: TGTGCCAGCAGCCCGACAGAGGACAGCAATCAGCACCAGCATTTT
d_call: .; clone_size: once; j_call: TRBJ2-2; v_call: TRBV4-1; cdr3_aa: CASSERLNTGELFF; cdr3_nt: TGCGCCAGCAGCGAGCGGTTGAACACCGGGGAGCTGTTTTTT
d_call: TRBD1; clone_size: .; j_call: TRBJ2-1; v_call: TRBV7-9; cdr3_aa: CASRYTWTGEWNEQFF; cdr3_nt: TGTGCCAGCAGGTATACATGGACAGGGGAATGGAATGAGCAGTTCTTC
d_call: .; clone_size: many; j_call: TRBJ2-3; v_call: TRBV10-3; cdr3_aa: CATLSGGTDTQYF; cdr3_nt: TGTGCCACCCTTTCCGGGGGCACAGATACGCAGTATTTT
d_call: TRBD1; clone_size: .; j_call: TRBJ2-7; v_call: TRBV29-1; cdr3_aa: CSTTGLQSSYEQYF; cdr3_nt: TGTAGCACGACAGGGCTGCAGAGCTCCTACGAGCAGTACTTC
d_call: TRBD2; clone_size: .; j_call: TRBJ2-3; v_call: TRBV5-1; cdr3_aa: CASSGGGQEDTQYF; cdr3_nt: TGCGCCAGCAGTGGGGGAGGGCAGGAAGATACGCAGTATTTT
d_call: TRBD2; clone_size: few; j_call: TRBJ2-7; v_call: TRBV5-6; cdr3_aa: CASSLRTSDNSYEQYF; cdr3_nt: TGTGCCAGCAGCTTGAGGACTAGCGACAACTCCTACGAGCAGTACTTC
d_call: TRBD1; clone_size: few; j_call: TRBJ1-1; v_call: TRBV28; cdr3_aa: CASSSARQGNTEAFF; cdr3_nt: TGTGCCAGCAGTTCCGCCCGACAGGGGAACACTGAAGCTTTCTTT
d_call: .; clone_size: many; j_call: TRBJ1-3; v_call: TRBV6-1; cdr3_aa: CASGSGHSGNTIYF; cdr3_nt: TGTGCCAGCGGAAGCGGCCACTCTGGAAACACCATATATTTT
d_call: TRBD2; clone_size: .; j_call: TRBJ2-5; v_call: TRBV5-5; cdr3_aa: CDSSPDRGGRAETQYF; cdr3_nt: TGTGACAGCAGCCCAGATAGGGGCGGGAGGGCGGAGACCCAGTACTTC
d_call: .; clone_size: .; j_call: TRBJ2-3; v_call: TRBV14; cdr3_aa: CSSSRGYADTQYF; cdr3_nt: TGTTCCAGTAGCCGAGGATACGCAGATACGCAGTATTTT
d_call: TRBD1; clone_size: few; j_call: TRBJ1-2; v_call: TRBV14; cdr3_aa: CASSPSGTGFYGYTF; cdr3_nt: TGTGCCAGCAGCCCCTCCGGGACAGGGTTCTATGGCTACACCTTC
d_call: .; clone_size: .; j_call: TRBJ2-1; v_call: TRBV5-1; cdr3_aa: CASSFFGMQDEQFF; cdr3_nt: TGCGCCAGCAGCTTTTTCGGGATGCAGGATGAGCAGTTCTTC